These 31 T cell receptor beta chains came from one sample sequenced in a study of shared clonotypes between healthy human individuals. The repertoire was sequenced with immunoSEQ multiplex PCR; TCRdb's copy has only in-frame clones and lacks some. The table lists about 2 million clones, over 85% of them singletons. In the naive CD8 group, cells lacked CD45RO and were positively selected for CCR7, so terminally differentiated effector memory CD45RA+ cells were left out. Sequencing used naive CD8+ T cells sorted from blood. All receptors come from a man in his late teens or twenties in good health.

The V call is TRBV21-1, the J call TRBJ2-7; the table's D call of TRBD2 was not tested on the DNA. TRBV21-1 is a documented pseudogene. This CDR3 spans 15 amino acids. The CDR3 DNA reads TGTGCCAGCAGCGGAGAGACGACGATCTCCTACGAGCAGTACTTC. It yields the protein CASSGETTISYEQYF.

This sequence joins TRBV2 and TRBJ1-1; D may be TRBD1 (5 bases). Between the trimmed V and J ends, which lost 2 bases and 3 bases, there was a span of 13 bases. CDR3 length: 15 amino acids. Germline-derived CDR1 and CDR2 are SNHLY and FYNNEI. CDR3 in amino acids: CASSESAGTYTEAFF. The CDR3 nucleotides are TGTGCCAGCAGTGAATCGGCAGGGACTTACACTGAAGCTTTCTTT.

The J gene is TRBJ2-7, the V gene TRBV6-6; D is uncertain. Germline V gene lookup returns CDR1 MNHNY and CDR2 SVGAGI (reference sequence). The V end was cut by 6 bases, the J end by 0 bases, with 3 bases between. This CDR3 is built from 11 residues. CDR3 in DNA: TGTGCCAGCAGGGCCTCCTACGAGCAGTACTTC. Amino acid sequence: CASRASYEQYF.

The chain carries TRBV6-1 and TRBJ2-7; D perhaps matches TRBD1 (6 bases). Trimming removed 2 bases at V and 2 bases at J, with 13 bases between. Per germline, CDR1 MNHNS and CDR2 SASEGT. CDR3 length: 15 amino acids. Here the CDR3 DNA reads TGTGCCAGCAGTGAATCAGTGACAGGAGCCTACGAGCAGTACTTC. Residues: CASSESVTGAYEQYF.

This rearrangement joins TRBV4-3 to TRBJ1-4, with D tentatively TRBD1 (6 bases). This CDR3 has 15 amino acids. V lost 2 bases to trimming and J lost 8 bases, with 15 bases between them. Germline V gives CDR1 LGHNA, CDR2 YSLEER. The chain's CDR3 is CASSQTTGVGEKLFF. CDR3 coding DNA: TGCGCCAGCAGCCAAACGACAGGTGTCGGGGAAAAACTGTTTTTT.

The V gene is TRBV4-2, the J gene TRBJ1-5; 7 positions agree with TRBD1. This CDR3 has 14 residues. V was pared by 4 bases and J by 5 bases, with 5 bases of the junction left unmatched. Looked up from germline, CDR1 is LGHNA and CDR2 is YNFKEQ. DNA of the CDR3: TGTGCCAGCAGCCCCGGACAGGTAGATCAGCCCCAGCATTTT. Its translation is CASSPGQVDQPQHF.

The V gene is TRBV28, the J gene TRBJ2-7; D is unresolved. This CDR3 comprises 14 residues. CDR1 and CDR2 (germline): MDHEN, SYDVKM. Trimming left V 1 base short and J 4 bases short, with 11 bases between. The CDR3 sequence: CASSLSQLKYEQYF. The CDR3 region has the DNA TGTGCCAGCAGTTTATCACAACTTAAGTACGAGCAGTACTTC.

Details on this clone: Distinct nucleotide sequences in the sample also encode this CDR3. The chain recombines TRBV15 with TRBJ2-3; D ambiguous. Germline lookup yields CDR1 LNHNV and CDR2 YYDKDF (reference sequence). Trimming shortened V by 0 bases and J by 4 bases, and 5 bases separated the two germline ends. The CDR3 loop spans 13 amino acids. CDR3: CATSRDRADTQYF. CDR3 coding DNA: TGTGCCACCAGCAGAGATCGGGCAGATACGCAGTATTTT.

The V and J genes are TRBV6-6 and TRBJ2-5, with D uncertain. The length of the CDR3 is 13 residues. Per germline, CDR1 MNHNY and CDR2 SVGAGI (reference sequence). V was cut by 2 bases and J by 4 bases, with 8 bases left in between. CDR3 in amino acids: CASSYEQRETQYF. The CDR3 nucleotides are TGTGCCAGCAGTTACGAGCAAAGAGAGACCCAGTACTTC.

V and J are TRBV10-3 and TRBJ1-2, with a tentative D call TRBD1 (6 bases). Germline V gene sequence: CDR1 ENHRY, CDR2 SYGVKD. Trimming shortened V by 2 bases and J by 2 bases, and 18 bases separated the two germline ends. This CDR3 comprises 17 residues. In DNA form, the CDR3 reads TGTGCCATCAGTGAGGCGACAGGAACACGCTACAACTATGGCTACACCTTC. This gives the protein CAISEATGTRYNYGYTF.

This CDR3 is CASSERETGEEYEQYF. The CDR3 bases are TGTGCCAGCAGTGAGAGGGAGACAGGAGAAGAATACGAGCAGTACTTC. The chain recombines TRBV6-1 with TRBJ2-7; tentatively, D is TRBD1 (6 bases). The CDR3 length is 16 residues. The V gene lost 3 bases and the J gene lost 4 bases, with 19 bases spanning the gap. Germline V CDR1 and CDR2: MNHNS, SASEGT.

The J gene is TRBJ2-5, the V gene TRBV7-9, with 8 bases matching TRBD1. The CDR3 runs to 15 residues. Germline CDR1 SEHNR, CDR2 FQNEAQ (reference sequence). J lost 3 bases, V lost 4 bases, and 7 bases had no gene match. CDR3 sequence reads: CASSSRQGWEETQYF. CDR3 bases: TGTGCCAGCAGCTCTCGACAGGGGTGGGAAGAGACCCAGTACTTC.

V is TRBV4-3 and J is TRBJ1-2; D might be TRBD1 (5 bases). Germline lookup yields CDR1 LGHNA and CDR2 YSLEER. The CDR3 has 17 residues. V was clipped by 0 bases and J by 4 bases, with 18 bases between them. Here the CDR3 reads CASSQDRSGRIPYGYTF. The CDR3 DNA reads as TGCGCCAGCAGCCAAGATCGATCAGGGCGAATTCCCTATGGCTACACCTTC.

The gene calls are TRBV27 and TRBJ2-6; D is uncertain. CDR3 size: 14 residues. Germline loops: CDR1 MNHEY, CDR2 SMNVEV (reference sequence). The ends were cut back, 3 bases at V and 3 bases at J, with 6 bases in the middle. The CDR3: CASSFRFGANVLTF. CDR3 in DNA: TGTGCCAGCAGTTTCAGGTTTGGGGCCAACGTCCTGACTTTC.

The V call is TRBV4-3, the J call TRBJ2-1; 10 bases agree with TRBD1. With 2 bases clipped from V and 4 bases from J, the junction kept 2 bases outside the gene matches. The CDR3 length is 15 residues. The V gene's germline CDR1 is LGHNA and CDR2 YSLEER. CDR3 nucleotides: TGCGCCAGCAGCCAACCGGGACAGGGGTACAATGAGCAGTTCTTC. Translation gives CASSQPGQGYNEQFF.

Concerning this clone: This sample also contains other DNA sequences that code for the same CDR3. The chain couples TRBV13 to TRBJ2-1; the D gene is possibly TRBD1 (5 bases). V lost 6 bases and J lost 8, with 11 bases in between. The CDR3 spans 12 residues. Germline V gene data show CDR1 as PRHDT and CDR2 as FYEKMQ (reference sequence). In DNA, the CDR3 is TGTGCCAGCAGTCTTACAGGTGATGAGCAGTTCTTC. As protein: CASSLTGDEQFF. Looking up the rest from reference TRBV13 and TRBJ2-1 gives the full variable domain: AAGVIQSPRHLIKEKRETATLKCYPIPRHDTVYWYQQGPGQDPQFLISFYEKMQSDKGSIPDRFSAQQFSDYHSELNMSSLELGDSALYFCASSLTGDEQFFGPGTRLTVL.

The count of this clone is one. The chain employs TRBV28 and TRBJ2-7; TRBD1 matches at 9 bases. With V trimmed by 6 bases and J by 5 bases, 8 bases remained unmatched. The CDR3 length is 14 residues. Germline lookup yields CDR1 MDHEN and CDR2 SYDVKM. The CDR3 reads CASSHRGLLNEQYF. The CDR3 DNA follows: TGTGCCAGCAGCCACAGGGGGCTTCTCAACGAGCAGTACTTC.

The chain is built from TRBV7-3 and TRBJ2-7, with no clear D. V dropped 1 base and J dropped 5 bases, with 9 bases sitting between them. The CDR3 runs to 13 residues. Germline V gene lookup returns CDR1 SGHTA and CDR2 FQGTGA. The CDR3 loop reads CASSLKGSDEQYF. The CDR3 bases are TGTGCCAGCAGCTTAAAGGGATCCGACGAGCAGTACTTC. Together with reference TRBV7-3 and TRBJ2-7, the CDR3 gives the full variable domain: GAGVSQTPSNKVTEKGKYVELRCDPISGHTALYWYRQSLGQGPEFLIYFQGTGAADDSGLPNDRFFAVRPEGSVSTLKIQRTERGDSAVYLCASSLKGSDEQYFGPGTRLTVT.

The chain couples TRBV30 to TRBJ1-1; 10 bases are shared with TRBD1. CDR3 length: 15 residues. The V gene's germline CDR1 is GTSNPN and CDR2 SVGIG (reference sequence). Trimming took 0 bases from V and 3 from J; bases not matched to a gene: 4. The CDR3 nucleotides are TGTGCCTGGAGTGTATTTGGACAGGGGGACACTGAAGCTTTCTTT. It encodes CAWSVFGQGDTEAFF.

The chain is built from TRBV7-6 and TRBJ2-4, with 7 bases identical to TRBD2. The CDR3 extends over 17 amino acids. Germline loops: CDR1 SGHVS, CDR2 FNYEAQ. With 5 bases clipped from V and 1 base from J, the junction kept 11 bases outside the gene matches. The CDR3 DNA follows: TGTGCCAGCAGCCCCTCCCGGGGAGGGGTTGCCAAAAACATTCAGTACTTC. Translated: CASSPSRGGVAKNIQYF.

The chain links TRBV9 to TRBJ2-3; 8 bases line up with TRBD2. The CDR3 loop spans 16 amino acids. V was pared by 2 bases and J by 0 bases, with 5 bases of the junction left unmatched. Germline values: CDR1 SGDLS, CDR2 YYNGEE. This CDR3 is CASSVHREGSTDTQYF. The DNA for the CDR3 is TGTGCCAGCAGCGTTCACCGGGAGGGGAGCACAGATACGCAGTATTTT.

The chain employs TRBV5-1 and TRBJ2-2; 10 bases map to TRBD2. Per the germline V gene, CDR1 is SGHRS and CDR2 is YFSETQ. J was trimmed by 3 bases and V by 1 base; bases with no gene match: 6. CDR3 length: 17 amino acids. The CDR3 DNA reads TGCGCCAGCAGCTTGCCTAGCGGGGGAATTGACACCGGGGAGCTGTTTTTT. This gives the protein CASSLPSGGIDTGELFF.

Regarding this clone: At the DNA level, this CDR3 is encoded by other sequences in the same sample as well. CDR3 sequence (DNA): TGCGCCAGCAGCCAAGTCCTTCAAGAGACCCAGTACTTC. Its translation: CASSQVLQETQYF. The rearrangement links TRBV4-3 to TRBJ2-5; D call uncertain. Germline assignment: CDR1 LGHNA and CDR2 YSLEER. This CDR3 region has 13 residues. V was pared by 1 base and J by 2 bases, with 5 bases between.

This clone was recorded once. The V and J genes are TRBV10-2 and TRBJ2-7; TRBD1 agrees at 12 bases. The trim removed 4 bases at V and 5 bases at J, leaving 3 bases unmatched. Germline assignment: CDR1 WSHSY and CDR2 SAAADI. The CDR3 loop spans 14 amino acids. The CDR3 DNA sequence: TGCGCCAGCAGTGGGGACAGGGGGCGAAACGAGCAGTACTTC. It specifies CASSGDRGRNEQYF.

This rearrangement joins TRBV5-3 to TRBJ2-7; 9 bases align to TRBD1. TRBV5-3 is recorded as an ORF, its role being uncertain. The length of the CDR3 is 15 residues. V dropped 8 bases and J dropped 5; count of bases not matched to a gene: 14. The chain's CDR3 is CASSLRGQGGNEQYF. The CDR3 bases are TGTGCCAGCAGCCTGCGGGGACAGGGAGGGAACGAGCAGTACTTC.

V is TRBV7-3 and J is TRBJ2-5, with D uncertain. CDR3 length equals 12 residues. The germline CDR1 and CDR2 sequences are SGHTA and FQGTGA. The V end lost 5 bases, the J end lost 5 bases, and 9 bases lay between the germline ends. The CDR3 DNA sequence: TGTGCCAGCAGCCAGGACGGGGAGACCCAGTACTTC. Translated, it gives CASSQDGETQYF.

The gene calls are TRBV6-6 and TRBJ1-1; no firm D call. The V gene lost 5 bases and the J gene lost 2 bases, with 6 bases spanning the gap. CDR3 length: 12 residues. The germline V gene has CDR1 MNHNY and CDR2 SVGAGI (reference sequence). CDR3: CASSKGNTEAFF. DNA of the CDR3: TGTGCCAGCAGTAAGGGTAACACTGAAGCTTTCTTT.

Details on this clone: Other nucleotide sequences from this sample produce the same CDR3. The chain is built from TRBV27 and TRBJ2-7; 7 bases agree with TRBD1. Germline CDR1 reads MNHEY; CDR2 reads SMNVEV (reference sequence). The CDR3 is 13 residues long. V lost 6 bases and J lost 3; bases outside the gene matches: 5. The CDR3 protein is CASSLGTDYEQYF. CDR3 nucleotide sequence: TGTGCCAGCAGCCTAGGGACAGACTACGAGCAGTACTTC.

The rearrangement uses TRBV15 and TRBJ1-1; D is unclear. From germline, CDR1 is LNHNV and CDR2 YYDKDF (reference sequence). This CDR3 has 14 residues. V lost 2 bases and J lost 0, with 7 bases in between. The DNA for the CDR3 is TGTGCCACCAGCAGACCCGCCCTGAACACTGAAGCTTTCTTT. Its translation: CATSRPALNTEAFF.

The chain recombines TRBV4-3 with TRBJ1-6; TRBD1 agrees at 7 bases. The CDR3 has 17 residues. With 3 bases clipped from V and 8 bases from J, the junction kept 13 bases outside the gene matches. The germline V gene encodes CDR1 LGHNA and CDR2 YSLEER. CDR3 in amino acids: CASSHEANRGWDSPLHF. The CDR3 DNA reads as TGCGCCAGCAGCCATGAGGCGAACAGGGGATGGGATTCACCCCTCCACTTT.

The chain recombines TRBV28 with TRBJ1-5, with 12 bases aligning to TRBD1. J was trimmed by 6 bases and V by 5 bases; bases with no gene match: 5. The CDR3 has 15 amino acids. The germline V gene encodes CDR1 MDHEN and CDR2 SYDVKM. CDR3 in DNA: TGTGCCAGCAGTCTCGGGACAGGGGGCCTTCAGCCCCAGCATTTT. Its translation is CASSLGTGGLQPQHF.